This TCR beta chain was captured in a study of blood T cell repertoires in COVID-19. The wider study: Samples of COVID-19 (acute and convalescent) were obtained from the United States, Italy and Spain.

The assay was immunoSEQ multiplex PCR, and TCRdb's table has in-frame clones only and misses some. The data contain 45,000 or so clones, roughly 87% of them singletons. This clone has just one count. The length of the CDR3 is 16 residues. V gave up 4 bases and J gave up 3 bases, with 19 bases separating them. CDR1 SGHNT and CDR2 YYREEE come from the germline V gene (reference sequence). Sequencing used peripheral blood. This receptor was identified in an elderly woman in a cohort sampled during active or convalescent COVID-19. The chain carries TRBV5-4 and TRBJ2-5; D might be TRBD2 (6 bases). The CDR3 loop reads CASSNPSGLGKETQYF. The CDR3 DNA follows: TGTGCCAGCAGCAATCCTTCGGGACTCGGAAAAGAGACCCAGTACTTC.